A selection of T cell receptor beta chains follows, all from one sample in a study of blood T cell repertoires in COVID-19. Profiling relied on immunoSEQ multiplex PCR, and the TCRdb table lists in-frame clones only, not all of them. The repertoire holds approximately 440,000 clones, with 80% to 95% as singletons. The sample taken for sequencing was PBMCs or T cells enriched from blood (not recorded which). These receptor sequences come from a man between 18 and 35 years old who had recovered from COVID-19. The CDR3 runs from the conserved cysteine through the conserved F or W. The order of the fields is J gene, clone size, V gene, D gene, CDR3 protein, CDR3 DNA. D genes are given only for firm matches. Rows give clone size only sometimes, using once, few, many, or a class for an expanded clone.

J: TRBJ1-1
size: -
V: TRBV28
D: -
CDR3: CASTLVLNTEAFF
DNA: TGTGCCAGCACCCTTGTATTGAACACTGAAGCTTTCTTT

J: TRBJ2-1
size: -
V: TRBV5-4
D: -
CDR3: CASSPSTGSHNEQFF
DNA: TGTGCCAGCAGCCCAAGCACAGGGTCCCACAATGAGCAGTTCTTC

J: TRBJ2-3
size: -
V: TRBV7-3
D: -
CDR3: CASSLFSPLSTDTQYF
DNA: TGTGCCAGCAGCTTATTTAGTCCCCTCAGCACAGATACGCAGTATTTT

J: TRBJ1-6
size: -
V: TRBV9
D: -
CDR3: CASSRRDLRNSPLHF
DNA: TGTGCCAGCAGCCGCCGGGATTTGCGAAATTCACCCCTCCACTTT

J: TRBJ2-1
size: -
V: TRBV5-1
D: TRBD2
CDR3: CASSSGLAGYNEQFF
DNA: TGCGCCAGCAGCTCTGGACTAGCGGGGTACAATGAGCAGTTCTTC

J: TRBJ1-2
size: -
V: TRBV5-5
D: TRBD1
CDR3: CASRPPGTGFAYTF
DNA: TGTGCCAGCAGGCCCCCCGGGACAGGGTTCGCCTACACCTTC

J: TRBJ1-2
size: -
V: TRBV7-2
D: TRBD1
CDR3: CASRRDRGPYGYTF
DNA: TGTGCCAGCAGAAGGGACAGGGGCCCCTATGGCTACACCTTC

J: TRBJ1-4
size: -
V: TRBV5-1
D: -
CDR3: CASSEQGSRREKLFF
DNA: TGCGCCAGCAGCGAGCAAGGAAGCCGGCGGGAAAAACTGTTTTTT

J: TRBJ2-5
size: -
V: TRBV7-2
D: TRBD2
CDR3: CASSPKARLAGQETQYF
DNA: TGTGCCAGCAGCCCCAAGGCGCGACTAGCGGGTCAAGAGACCCAGTACTTC

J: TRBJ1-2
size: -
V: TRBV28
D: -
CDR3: CASSLVGTAAYGYTF
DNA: TGTGCCAGCAGCCTCGTAGGTACGGCGGCCTATGGCTACACCTTC

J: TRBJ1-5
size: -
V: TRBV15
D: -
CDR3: CATSRDRRGGNQPQHF
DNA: TGTGCCACCAGCAGGGATCGTCGGGGAGGCAATCAGCCCCAGCATTTT

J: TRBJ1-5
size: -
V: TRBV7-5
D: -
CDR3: CVRSFGGGGPFGNQPQHF
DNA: TGTGTCAGAAGCTTTGGCGGGGGGGGGCCTTTCGGCAATCAGCCCCAGCATTTT

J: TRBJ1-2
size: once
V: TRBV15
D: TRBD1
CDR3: CATSRGRQGAPGYTF
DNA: TGTGCCACCAGCAGAGGCCGACAGGGGGCCCCAGGCTACACCTTC

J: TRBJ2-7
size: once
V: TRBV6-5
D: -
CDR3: CATLWLNEQYF
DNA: TGTGCCACCCTCTGGCTCAACGAGCAGTACTTC

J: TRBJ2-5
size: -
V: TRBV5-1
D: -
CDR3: CASSAEETQYF
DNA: TGCGCCAGCAGCGCAGAAGAGACCCAGTACTTC

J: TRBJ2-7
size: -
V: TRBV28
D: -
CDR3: CASSQTGSEQYF
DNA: TGTGCCAGCAGCCAAACAGGGAGCGAGCAGTACTTC

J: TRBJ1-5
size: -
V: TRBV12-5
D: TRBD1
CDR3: CASGHPGTGRDQPQHF
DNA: TGTGCTAGTGGCCATCCGGGGACAGGGAGGGATCAGCCCCAGCATTTT

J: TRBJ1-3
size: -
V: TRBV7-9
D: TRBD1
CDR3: CASSPTGPRSGNTIYF
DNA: TGTGCCAGCAGCCCGACAGGGCCACGATCAGGAAACACCATATATTTT

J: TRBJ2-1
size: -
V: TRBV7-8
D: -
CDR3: CASSLDKRVPRREFF
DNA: TGTGCCAGCAGCTTAGATAAGCGGGTCCCACGAAGGGAGTTCTTC

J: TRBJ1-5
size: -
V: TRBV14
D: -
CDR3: CASSLGTGTGAQHF
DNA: TGTGCCAGCAGCCTCGGTACAGGGACCGGAGCCCAGCATTTT

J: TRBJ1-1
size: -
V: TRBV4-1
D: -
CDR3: CASSQLQENTEAFF
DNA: TGCGCCAGCAGCCAATTACAGGAGAACACTGAAGCTTTCTTT

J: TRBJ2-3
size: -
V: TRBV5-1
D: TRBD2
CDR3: CASSSGTSLSTDTQYF
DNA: TGCGCCAGCAGCTCCGGGACTAGCCTTAGCACAGATACGCAGTATTTT

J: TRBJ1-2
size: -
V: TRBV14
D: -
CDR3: CASSQDRDPPANYGYTF
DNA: TGTGCCAGCAGCCAAGACAGGGATCCCCCAGCTAACTATGGCTACACCTTC

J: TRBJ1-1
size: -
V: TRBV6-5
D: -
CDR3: CASSSVGGGAEAFF
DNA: TGTGCCAGCAGCTCGGTCGGGGGAGGAGCTGAAGCTTTCTTT

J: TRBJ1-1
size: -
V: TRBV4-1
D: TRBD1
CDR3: CASSPLPGTVNTEAFF
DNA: TGCGCCAGCAGCCCCCTCCCCGGGACAGTGAACACTGAAGCTTTCTTT

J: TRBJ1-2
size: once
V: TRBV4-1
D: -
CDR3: CASSQDPQFGSGYTF
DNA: TGCGCCAGCAGCCAAGATCCACAGTTTGGTTCAGGCTACACCTTC

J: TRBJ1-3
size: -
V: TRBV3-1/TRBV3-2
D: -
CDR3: CASSQVGDSGNTIYF
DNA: TGTGCCAGCAGCCAAGTAGGAGACTCTGGAAACACCATATATTTT

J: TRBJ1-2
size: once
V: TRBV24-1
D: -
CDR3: CATSDENRSNYGYTF
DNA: TGTGCCACCAGTGATGAGAACAGGAGCAACTATGGCTACACCTTC

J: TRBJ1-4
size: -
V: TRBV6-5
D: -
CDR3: CASRGVNEKLFF
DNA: TGTGCCAGCAGAGGGGTTAATGAAAAACTGTTTTTT

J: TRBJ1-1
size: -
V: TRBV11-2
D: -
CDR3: CASNPLGQMNTEAFF
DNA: TGTGCCAGCAACCCCCTGGGCCAAATGAACACTGAAGCTTTCTTT

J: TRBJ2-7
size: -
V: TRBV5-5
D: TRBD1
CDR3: CASSQGQGAYEQYF
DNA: TGTGCCAGCAGCCAGGGACAGGGGGCTTACGAGCAGTACTTC

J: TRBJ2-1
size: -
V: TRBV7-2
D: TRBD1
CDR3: CASSGAPGQRHNEQFF
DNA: TGTGCCAGCAGCGGAGCGCCGGGACAGAGACACAATGAGCAGTTCTTC

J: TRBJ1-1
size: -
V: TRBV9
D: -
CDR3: CASSVSQSGLAFF
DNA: TGTGCCAGCAGCGTTAGTCAGTCGGGATTGGCTTTCTTT

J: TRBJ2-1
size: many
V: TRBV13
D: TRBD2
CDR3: CASSSETTSGRVNEQFF
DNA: TGTGCCAGCAGCTCCGAAACGACTAGCGGGAGGGTAAATGAGCAGTTCTTC

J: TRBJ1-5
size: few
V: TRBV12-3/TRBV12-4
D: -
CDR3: CASSEGVGQPQHF
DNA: TGTGCCAGCAGTGAGGGTGTAGGACAGCCCCAGCATTTT

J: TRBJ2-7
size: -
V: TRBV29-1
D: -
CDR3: CSVRRGSYEQYF
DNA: TGCAGCGTTCGCAGGGGTTCGTACGAGCAGTACTTC

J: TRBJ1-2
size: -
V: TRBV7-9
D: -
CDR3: CASSLNTGIYNYGYTF
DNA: TGTGCCAGCAGCTTAAACACAGGGATATACAACTATGGCTACACCTTC

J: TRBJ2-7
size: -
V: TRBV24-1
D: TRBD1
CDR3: CATSDFTGVGRDYEQYF
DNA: TGTGCCACCAGTGATTTTACAGGGGTCGGACGAGACTACGAGCAGTACTTC

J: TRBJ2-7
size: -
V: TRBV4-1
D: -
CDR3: CASSHGATGDEQYF
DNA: TGCGCCAGCAGCCATGGGGCCACCGGTGACGAGCAGTACTTC